This T cell receptor (beta chain) was captured by sequencing in a study of technical replicates of blood from a handful of donors. Here immunoSEQ multiplex PCR was the method, and the copy in TCRdb shows in-frame clones only, minus some. In the table there are about 44,000 clones, around 96% of which are singletons. The CDR3 totals 15 residues. CDR1 and CDR2 from the germline V gene are SGHRS and YFSETQ. Trimming at V came to 6 bases and at J to 4 bases, leaving 8 bases not matched to a gene. The chain employs TRBV5-1 and TRBJ2-7, with 12 bases aligning to TRBD2. The sequence was collected from a human donor in good health. The specimen sequenced was T cells isolated from PBMCs. The CDR3 is CASTWTSGTPYEQYF. The DNA of the CDR3 is TGCGCCAGCACGTGGACTAGCGGGACCCCGTACGAGCAGTACTTC.